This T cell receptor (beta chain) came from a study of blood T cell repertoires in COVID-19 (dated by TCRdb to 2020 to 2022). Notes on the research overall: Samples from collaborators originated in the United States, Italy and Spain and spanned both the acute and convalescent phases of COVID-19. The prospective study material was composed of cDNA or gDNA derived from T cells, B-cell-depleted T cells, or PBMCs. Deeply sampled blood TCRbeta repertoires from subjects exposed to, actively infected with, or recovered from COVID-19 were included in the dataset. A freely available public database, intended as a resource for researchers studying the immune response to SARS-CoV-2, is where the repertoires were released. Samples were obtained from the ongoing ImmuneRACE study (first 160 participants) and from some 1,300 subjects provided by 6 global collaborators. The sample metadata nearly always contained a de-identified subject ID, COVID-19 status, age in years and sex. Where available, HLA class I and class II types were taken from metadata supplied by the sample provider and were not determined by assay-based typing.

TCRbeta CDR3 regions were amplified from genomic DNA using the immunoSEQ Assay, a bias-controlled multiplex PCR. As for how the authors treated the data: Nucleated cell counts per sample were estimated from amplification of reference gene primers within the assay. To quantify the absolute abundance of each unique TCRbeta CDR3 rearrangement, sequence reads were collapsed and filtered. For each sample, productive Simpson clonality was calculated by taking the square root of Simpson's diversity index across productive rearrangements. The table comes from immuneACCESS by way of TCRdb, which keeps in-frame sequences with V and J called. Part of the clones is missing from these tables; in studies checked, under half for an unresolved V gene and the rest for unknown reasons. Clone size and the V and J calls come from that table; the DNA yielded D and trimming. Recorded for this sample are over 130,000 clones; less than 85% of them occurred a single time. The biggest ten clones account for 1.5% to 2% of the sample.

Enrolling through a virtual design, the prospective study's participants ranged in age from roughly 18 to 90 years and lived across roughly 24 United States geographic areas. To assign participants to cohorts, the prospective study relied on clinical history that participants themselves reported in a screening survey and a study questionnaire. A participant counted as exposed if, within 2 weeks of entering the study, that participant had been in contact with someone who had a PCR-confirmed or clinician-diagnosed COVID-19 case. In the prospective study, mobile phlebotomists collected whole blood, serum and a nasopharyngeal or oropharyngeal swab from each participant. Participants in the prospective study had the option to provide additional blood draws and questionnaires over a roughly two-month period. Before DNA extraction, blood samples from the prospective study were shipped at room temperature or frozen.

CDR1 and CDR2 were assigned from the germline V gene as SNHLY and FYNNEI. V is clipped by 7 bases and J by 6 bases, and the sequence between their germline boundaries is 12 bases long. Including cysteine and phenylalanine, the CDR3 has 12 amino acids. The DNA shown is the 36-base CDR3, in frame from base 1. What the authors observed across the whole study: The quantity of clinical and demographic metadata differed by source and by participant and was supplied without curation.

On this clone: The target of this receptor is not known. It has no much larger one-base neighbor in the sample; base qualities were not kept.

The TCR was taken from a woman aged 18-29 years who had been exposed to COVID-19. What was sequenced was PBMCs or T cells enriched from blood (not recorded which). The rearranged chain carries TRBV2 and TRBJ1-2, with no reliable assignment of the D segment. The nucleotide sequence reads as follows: TGTGCCAGCATCAAGGGAGCCCATGGCTACACCTTC. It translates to CASIKGAHGYTF.